The clone carrying this TCR beta chain came up many times. Its specificity is unknown. Amplification of TCR beta CDR3 regions was performed using RNA transcripts as template. Initially, a first-round RT-PCR of the TCR CDR3 employed the HTBI primer set. TCRdb processed the multiplex PCR reads anew with MiXCR; each CDR3 protein has one entry. Of fewer than 400,000 distinct CDR3 sequences in the sample, more than 12% were seen once. Used for diagnoses were clinical symptoms, serum thyroxine and TRAb, thyroid ultrasound and orbital computed tomography. The sample is drawn from a study of T cells in Graves' hyperthyroidism and ophthalmopathy. Study background: Before any treatment, at initial diagnosis, peripheral blood was collected.

The germline CDR1 and CDR2 sequences are SGHTA and FQGNSA. The V segment lost 0 bases and the J segment 8 bases; nucleotides outside the gene matches: 9. The CDR3 contains 16 residues. The study, taken as a whole, reports: Researchers found most expanded thyroid clonotypes above 0.001 in blood as well.

This clonotype was obtained from a man aged 45-65 years with Graves' ophthalmopathy. V gene TRBV7-2 combines with J gene TRBJ1-4, with 7 bases that match TRBD1. Material: blood. The CDR3 sequence: CASSLAGRPRGEKLFF. CDR3 nucleotides: TGTGCCAGCAGCTTAGCGGGACGTCCCAGGGGGGAAAAACTGTTTTTT.